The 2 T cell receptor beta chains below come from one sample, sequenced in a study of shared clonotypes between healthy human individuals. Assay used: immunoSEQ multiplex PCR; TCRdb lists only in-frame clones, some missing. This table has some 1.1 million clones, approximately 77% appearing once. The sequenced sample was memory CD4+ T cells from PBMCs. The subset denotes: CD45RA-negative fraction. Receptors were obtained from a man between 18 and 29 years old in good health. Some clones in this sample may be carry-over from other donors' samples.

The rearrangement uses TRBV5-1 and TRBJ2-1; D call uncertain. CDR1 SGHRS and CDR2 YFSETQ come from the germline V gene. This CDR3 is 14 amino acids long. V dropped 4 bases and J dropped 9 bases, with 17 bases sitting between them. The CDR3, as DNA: TGCGCCAGCAGCCCTTTTGAGCCTTGGGCTGAGCAGTTCTTC. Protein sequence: CASSPFEPWAEQFF.

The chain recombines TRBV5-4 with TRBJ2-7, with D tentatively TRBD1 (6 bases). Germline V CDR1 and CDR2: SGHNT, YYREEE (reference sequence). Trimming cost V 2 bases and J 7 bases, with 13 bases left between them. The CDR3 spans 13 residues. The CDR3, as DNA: TGTGCCAGCAGCTTCGGTTCTAGGGGGGAGCAGTACTTC. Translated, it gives CASSFGSRGEQYF.